Each of the 30 T cell receptor beta chains below was sequenced from the same sample in a study of cytomegalovirus exposure and HLA in healthy donors. Primers for the PCR totalled 60 Vbeta and 13 Jbeta. Assay used: immunoSEQ multiplex PCR; TCRdb lists only in-frame clones, some missing. The sample has approximately 100,000 clones; approximately 81% are singletons. The sample taken for sequencing was PBMCs. Source of these receptors: a man in his forties or fifties in good health and CMV-seropositive.

The chain carries TRBV10-2 and TRBJ1-2, with 7 bases lining up with TRBD1. Trimming took 0 bases from V and 5 from J; bases not matched to a gene: 6. CDR1 and CDR2 (germline): WSHSY, SAAADI. This CDR3 is 15 amino acids long. In DNA, the CDR3 is TGCGCCAGCAGTGAGTCCCGGACAGGATCTTATGGCTACACCTTC. Translating it yields CASSESRTGSYGYTF.

The chain couples TRBV5-1 to TRBJ2-7; D may be TRBD2 (6 bases). This CDR3 contains 12 residues. Germline assignment: CDR1 SGHRS and CDR2 YFSETQ. V gave up 4 bases and J gave up 6 bases, with 11 bases separating them. DNA for the CDR3: TGCGCCAGCAGCCCGGGAGCGAGCGAGCAGTACTTC. Its protein is CASSPGASEQYF.

This clone has more than one count but fewer than ten. The chain links TRBV5-4 to TRBJ1-1; D uncertain. Germline V gene lookup returns CDR1 SGHNT and CDR2 YYREEE (reference sequence). The CDR3 is 12 residues long. V dropped 0 bases and J dropped 5 bases, with 5 bases sitting between them. The DNA for the CDR3 is TGTGCCAGCAGCTTGGGGCCAACTGAAGCTTTCTTT. This codes for CASSLGPTEAFF.

V and J are TRBV28 and TRBJ2-5; 8 bases are a match to TRBD2. The J call may not be correct, given that the DNA end is closer to TRBJ2-7. This CDR3 is 13 amino acids long. Germline V gene lookup returns CDR1 MDHEN and CDR2 SYDVKM. The CDR3 is CAVGGGKKYEQYF. In nucleotides, the CDR3 is TGTGCGGTCGGGGGGGGGAAGAAATACGAGCAGTACTTC.

This rearrangement joins TRBV9 to TRBJ1-2, with TRBD1 matching 7 bases. This CDR3 has 17 amino acids. The V gene's germline CDR1 is SGDLS and CDR2 YYNGEE. V lost 0 bases and J lost 5; bases outside the gene matches: 13. Here the CDR3 reads CASSVGPDREVGYGYTF. The CDR3 DNA reads TGTGCCAGCAGCGTAGGCCCCGACAGGGAGGTGGGGTATGGCTACACCTTC.

The chain recombines TRBV7-9 with TRBJ1-5; D perhaps matches TRBD1 (6 bases). Germline values: CDR1 SEHNR, CDR2 FQNEAQ (reference sequence). Trimming took off 4 bases at V and 1 base at J, with 14 bases between the two ends. This CDR3 is 16 amino acids long. CDR3: CASSSSDRPSNQPQHF. DNA of the CDR3: TGTGCCAGCAGCTCGTCAGACAGGCCAAGCAATCAGCCCCAGCATTTT.

The chain has TRBV6-6 and TRBJ2-1; D is perhaps TRBD2 (5 bases). Trimming removed 2 bases at V and 8 bases at J, with 10 bases between. The CDR3 loop spans 13 amino acids. The germline V gene has CDR1 MNHNY and CDR2 SVGAGI (reference sequence). The CDR3 protein is CASSYPRRDEQFF. The CDR3 DNA reads TGTGCCAGCAGTTACCCCAGGCGGGATGAGCAGTTCTTC.

This clone was seen more than once but under ten times. The chain recombines TRBV14 with TRBJ2-3, with 11 bases identical to TRBD2. This CDR3 has 16 amino acids. J gave up 4 bases and V 1 base, and 4 bases lay outside the gene matches. Germline V gives CDR1 SGHDN, CDR2 FVKESK. CDR3 DNA: TGTGCCAGCAGCCAAGTATTAGCGGGGGGGGCAGATACGCAGTATTTT. Amino acids: CASSQVLAGGADTQYF.

This chain connects TRBV7-2 to TRBJ2-1; 10 nucleotides match TRBD2. The CDR3 covers 17 residues. Germline loops: CDR1 SGHTA, CDR2 FQGNSA. V shed 4 bases, J shed 4 bases, and the junction held 10 bases outside the gene matches. The CDR3 region has the DNA TGTGCCAGCAGCTCCGGGACTAGCGCCGGGGCGTACAATGAGCAGTTCTTC. Protein: CASSSGTSAGAYNEQFF.

The J gene is TRBJ2-5, the V gene TRBV5-1; 11 positions agree with TRBD2. From germline, CDR1 is SGHRS and CDR2 YFSETQ. The ends lost 4 bases at V and 5 bases at J; junction bases unmatched: 7. This CDR3 has 15 residues. CDR3 nucleotides: TGCGCCAGCAGCCCCAGGACTAGCGGGTGGGAGACCCAGTACTTC. Its protein is CASSPRTSGWETQYF.

The genes are TRBV28 and TRBJ1-4; D is ambiguous. The CDR3 is 15 residues long. Germline assignment: CDR1 MDHEN and CDR2 SYDVKM. V dropped 2 bases and J dropped 1 base, with 8 bases sitting between them. CDR3 in DNA: TGTGCCAGCAGTTTAGGAGGGATAACTAATGAAAAACTGTTTTTT. Translation: CASSLGGITNEKLFF.

The chain links TRBV30 to TRBJ1-5; no reliable D call. Looked up from germline, CDR1 is GTSNPN and CDR2 is SVGIG (reference sequence). The CDR3 covers 9 residues. V lost 0 bases and J 12 bases, leaving 3 bases between the germline ends. The CDR3 DNA reads TGTGCCTGGAGTGTACACCAGCATTTT. Its protein is CAWSVHQHF.

The chain links TRBV18 to TRBJ1-2; weak D call: TRBD1 (5 bases). V lost 6 bases and J lost 5, with 13 bases in between. Germline assignment: CDR1 KGHSH and CDR2 LQKENI. This CDR3 region has 13 residues. This chain's CDR3 is CASSSGGEYGYTF. CDR3 in DNA: TGTGCCAGCTCGTCGGGGGGGGAATATGGCTACACCTTC.

This chain uses TRBV5-4 with TRBJ2-1, with 7 bases fitting TRBD2. There are 16 residues in the CDR3. Trimming removed 2 bases from V and 9 bases from J; junction bases left unmatched: 14. The germline V gene encodes CDR1 SGHNT and CDR2 YYREEE (reference sequence). CDR3 in amino acids: CASSLEGGAPGSEQFF. The CDR3 DNA is TGTGCCAGCAGCTTAGAGGGAGGGGCCCCCGGGAGTGAGCAGTTCTTC.

The chain carries TRBV6-5 and TRBJ1-1; a possible D gene is TRBD1 (5 bases). Germline loops: CDR1 MNHEY, CDR2 SVGAGI. The CDR3 length is 11 residues. V shed 6 bases and J shed 7 bases, with 9 bases lying between them. In DNA form, the CDR3 reads TGTGCCAGCAGGGGACTCTTTGAAGCTTTCTTT. Translation: CASRGLFEAFF.

This chain connects TRBV6-6 to TRBJ2-7, with TRBD2 identical over 8 bases. The CDR3 has 13 amino acids. The V segment lost 7 bases and the J segment 1 base; nucleotides outside the gene matches: 3. The germline gives CDR1 MNHNY, CDR2 SVGAGI (reference sequence). Written as DNA, the CDR3 is TGTGCCAGCACCAGACTAGCGTCCTACGAGCAGTACTTC. It translates to CASTRLASYEQYF.

This sequence joins TRBV9 and TRBJ2-6; 11 bases agree with TRBD1. This CDR3 comprises 18 residues. The ends lost 4 bases at V and 2 bases at J; junction bases unmatched: 8. Germline-derived CDR1 and CDR2 are SGDLS and YYNGEE. The DNA for the CDR3 is TGTGCCAGCAGCCCCGAACGGGACAGGGGGGCTGGGGCCAACGTCCTGACTTTC. This sequence encodes CASSPERDRGAGANVLTF.

The J gene is TRBJ1-3, the V gene TRBV6-5; the D gene is possibly TRBD1 (6 bases). The CDR3 has 13 residues. Trimming cost V 6 bases and J 4 bases, with 10 bases left between them. Germline V lookup: CDR1 MNHEY, CDR2 SVGAGI. The CDR3 nucleotides are TGTGCCAGCAGCGACAGGCTGGGAAACACCATATATTTT. The encoded protein is CASSDRLGNTIYF.

The chain links TRBV19 to TRBJ2-7; the match to TRBD1 covers 7 bases. The V segment lost 9 bases and the J segment 2 bases; nucleotides outside the gene matches: 7. CDR3 length: 13 amino acids. Germline CDR1 LNHDA, CDR2 SQIVND (reference sequence). CDR3 nucleotides: TGTGCCAGCGGACAGGTTGGCCCCTACGAGCAGTACTTC. Its protein product is CASGQVGPYEQYF.

This clone was counted once. This chain uses TRBV6-1 with TRBJ2-1; TRBD2 matches at 7 bases. The CDR3 covers 14 residues. Germline V gives CDR1 MNHNS, CDR2 SASEGT. The junction had 3 bases not matched to a gene; V was cut back by 5 bases and J by 2 bases. CDR3 sequence reads: CASSFLAAYNEQFF. CDR3 DNA: TGTGCCAGCAGTTTCCTAGCGGCCTACAATGAGCAGTTCTTC.

The J gene is TRBJ2-5, the V gene TRBV28; D ambiguous. V lost 5 bases and J lost 1, with 11 bases in between. The CDR3 has 14 residues. Germline CDR1 and CDR2: MDHEN and SYDVKM. Written as DNA, the CDR3 is TGTGCCAGCAGTCCAAACTATTTCCAAGAGACCCAGTACTTC. It yields the protein CASSPNYFQETQYF. Combining the CDR3 with reference TRBV28 and TRBJ2-5 gives the whole variable domain DVKVTQSSRYLVKRTGEKVFLECVQDMDHENMFWYRQDPGLGLRLIYFSYDVKMKEKGDIPEGYSVSREKKERFSLILESASTNQTSMYLCASSPNYFQETQYFGPGTRLLVL.

The rearrangement uses TRBV25-1 and TRBJ1-5; 7 bases are a match to TRBD1. This CDR3 spans 13 amino acids. Losses at the gene ends were 4 bases for V and 4 bases for J; bases not matched to a gene: 1. Per germline, CDR1 MGHDK and CDR2 SYGVNS. The DNA of the CDR3 is TGTGCCAGCAGTGGACAGGGTAATCAGCCCCAGCATTTT. This gives the protein CASSGQGNQPQHF. Variable domain in full (rest from reference TRBV25-1 and TRBJ1-5): EADIYQTPRYLVIGTGKKITLECSQTMGHDKMYWYQQDPGMELHLIHYSYGVNSTEKGDLSSESTVSRIRTEHFPLTLESARPSHTSQYLCASSGQGNQPQHFGDGTRLSIL.

This clone was seen a handful of times. This sequence joins TRBV6-5 and TRBJ2-7; 11 bases agree with TRBD2. Trimming removed 6 bases from V and 3 bases from J; junction bases left unmatched: 7. The CDR3 contains 15 residues. The germline CDR1 and CDR2 sequences are MNHEY and SVGAGI. The CDR3 region is CASSTGTSGGYEQYF. The CDR3 DNA is TGTGCCAGCAGCACTGGGACTAGCGGAGGCTACGAGCAGTACTTC.

The chain has TRBV4-2 and TRBJ2-7; a weak D match, TRBD2 (6 bases). Trimming left V 4 bases short and J 5 bases short, with 21 bases between. The CDR3 has 16 amino acids. CDR1 and CDR2 from the germline V gene are LGHNA and YNFKEQ. The CDR3 DNA reads TGTGCCAGCAGCCCCGGGGGAGGAGCGGAAATGCACGAGCAGTACTTC. Its protein is CASSPGGGAEMHEQYF.

The V call is TRBV2, the J call TRBJ2-2; 12 bases fit TRBD1. V shed 3 bases, J shed 0 bases, and the junction held 5 bases outside the gene matches. The CDR3 extends over 18 amino acids. CDR1 is SNHLY and CDR2 is FYNNEI in the germline V gene. The CDR3 sequence is CASSDKGQGAANTGELFF. CDR3 nucleotide sequence: TGTGCCAGCAGTGATAAGGGACAGGGGGCGGCGAACACCGGGGAGCTGTTTTTT.

The V call is TRBV4-2, the J call TRBJ1-3, with D unclear. This CDR3 region has 15 residues. Germline V gene lookup returns CDR1 LGHNA and CDR2 YNFKEQ. Trimming stripped 6 bases from V and 5 bases from J, with 17 bases between. This chain's CDR3 is CASSSTDSTRNTIYF. In nucleotides, the CDR3 is TGTGCCAGCAGTAGTACAGATTCAACTCGAAACACCATATATTTT.

The V gene is TRBV28, the J gene TRBJ2-3; D might be TRBD1 (7 bases). CDR3 length: 17 residues. The germline gives CDR1 MDHEN, CDR2 SYDVKM. With 5 bases removed from V and 1 base from J, the gap between germline ends came to 19 bases. The CDR3 here is CASSRGRPRGRTDTQYF. For the CDR3, the DNA is TGTGCCAGCAGTAGGGGGAGGCCGAGGGGGCGCACAGATACGCAGTATTTT.

The chain uses TRBV5-1 and TRBJ2-7, with TRBD2 as a possible D gene (6 bases). Trimming stripped 1 base from V and 3 bases from J, with 11 bases between. The germline V gene encodes CDR1 SGHRS and CDR2 YFSETQ. CDR3 length equals 14 residues. CDR3 amino acids: CASSLHAGFYEQYF. The CDR3 DNA reads as TGCGCCAGCAGCTTGCATGCGGGATTCTACGAGCAGTACTTC.

The chain employs TRBV7-9 and TRBJ1-1, with 9 bases fitting TRBD1. V shed 6 bases and J 4 bases; nucleotides not matched to a gene: 12. From germline, CDR1 is SEHNR and CDR2 FQNEAQ (reference sequence). The CDR3 totals 16 residues. This CDR3 is CASRQITGGTSTEAFF. CDR3 DNA: TGTGCCAGCAGGCAGATCACAGGGGGCACCAGCACTGAAGCTTTCTTT.

The chain uses TRBV9 and TRBJ1-2; D perhaps matches TRBD1 (6 bases). The CDR3 sequence is 13 residues long. Per germline, CDR1 SGDLS and CDR2 YYNGEE. V shed 9 bases and J shed 4 bases, with 16 bases lying between them. The CDR3 sequence: CATTRGGPYGYTF. The CDR3 bases are TGTGCCACCACTCGCGGGGGCCCCTATGGCTACACCTTC. The whole variable domain, remainder taken from reference TRBV9 and TRBJ1-2, is DSGVTQTPKHLITATGQRVTLRCSPRSGDLSVYWYQQSLDQGLQFLIQYYNGEERAKGNILERFSAQQFPDLHSELNLSSLELGDSALYFCATTRGGPYGYTFGSGTRLTVV.